This T cell receptor (beta chain) was sequenced during a study of T cells in Graves' hyperthyroidism and ophthalmopathy. Findings of the study overall: Separating ophthalmopathy from stable hyperthyroidism was achieved by a 13 V-J model. Blood samples included most of the expanded thyroid clonotypes exceeding 0.001.

TCR beta CDR3 regions were amplified from RNA transcripts. RT-PCR in the first round (using the HTBI primer set) targeted the TCR CDR3. TCRdb redid the calling of the multiplex PCR reads with MiXCR, one entry per CDR3 protein. Of some 560,000 distinct CDR3 sequences listed, approximately 15% are singletons. Germline V gene sequence: CDR1 ENHRY, CDR2 SYGVKD. This CDR3 is 14 amino acids long. V was shortened by 4 bases and J by 1 base, with 10 bases between the two germline ends. This clonotype has only a few counts. Its matching antigen is unknown. Clinical symptoms, serum thyroxine and TRAb, thyroid ultrasound and orbital computed tomography together formed the diagnostic basis.

This clonotype was sampled from a woman in her thirties or forties with Graves' hyperthyroidism. The rearrangement uses TRBV10-3 and TRBJ1-1; tentative D call: TRBD1 (5 bases). Material: blood. The CDR3 is CAISGSGGNTEAFF. The CDR3 nucleotides are TGTGCCATCAGTGGAAGTGGGGGGAACACTGAAGCTTTCTTT.